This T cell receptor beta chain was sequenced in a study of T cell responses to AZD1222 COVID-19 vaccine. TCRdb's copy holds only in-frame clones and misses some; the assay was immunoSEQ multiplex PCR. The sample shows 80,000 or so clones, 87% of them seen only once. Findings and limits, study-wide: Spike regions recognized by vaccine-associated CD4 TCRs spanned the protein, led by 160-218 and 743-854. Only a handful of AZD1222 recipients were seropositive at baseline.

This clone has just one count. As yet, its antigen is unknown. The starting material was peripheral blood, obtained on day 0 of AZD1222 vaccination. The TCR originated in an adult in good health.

Written as DNA, the CDR3 is TGTGCCAGCCGAAAGAGTAGCACCTATGGCTACACCTTC. Protein sequence: CASRKSSTYGYTF. The J gene is TRBJ1-2, the V gene TRBV6-5, with D unresolved. CDR1 MNHEY and CDR2 SVGAGI come from the germline V gene. The CDR3 loop spans 13 amino acids. V lost 8 bases, J lost 4 bases, and 14 bases lay in between.